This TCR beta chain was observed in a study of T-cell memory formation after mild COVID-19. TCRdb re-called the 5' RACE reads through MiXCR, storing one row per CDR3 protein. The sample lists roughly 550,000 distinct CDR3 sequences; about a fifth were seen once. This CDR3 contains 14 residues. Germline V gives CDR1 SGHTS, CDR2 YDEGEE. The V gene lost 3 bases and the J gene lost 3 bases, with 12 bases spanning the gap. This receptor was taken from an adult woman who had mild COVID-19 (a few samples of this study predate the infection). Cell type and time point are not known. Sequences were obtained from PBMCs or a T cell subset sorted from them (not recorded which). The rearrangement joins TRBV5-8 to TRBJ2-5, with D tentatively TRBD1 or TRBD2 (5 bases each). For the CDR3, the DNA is TGTGCCAGCAGCTCTTGGCGAGGGGAAGAGACCCAGTACTTC. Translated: CASSSWRGEETQYF.